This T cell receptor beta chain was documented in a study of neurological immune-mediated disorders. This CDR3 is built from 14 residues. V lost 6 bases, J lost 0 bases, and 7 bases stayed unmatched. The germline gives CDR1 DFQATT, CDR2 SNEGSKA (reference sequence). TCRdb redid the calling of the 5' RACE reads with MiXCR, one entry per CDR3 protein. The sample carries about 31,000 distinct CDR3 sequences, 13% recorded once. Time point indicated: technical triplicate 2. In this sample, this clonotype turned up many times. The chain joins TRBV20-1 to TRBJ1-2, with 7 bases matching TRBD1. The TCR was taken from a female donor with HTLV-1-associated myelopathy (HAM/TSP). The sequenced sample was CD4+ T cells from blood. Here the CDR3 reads CSAGGDSSNYGYTF. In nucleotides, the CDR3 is TGCAGTGCCGGTGGGGACAGTTCTAACTATGGCTACACCTTC.